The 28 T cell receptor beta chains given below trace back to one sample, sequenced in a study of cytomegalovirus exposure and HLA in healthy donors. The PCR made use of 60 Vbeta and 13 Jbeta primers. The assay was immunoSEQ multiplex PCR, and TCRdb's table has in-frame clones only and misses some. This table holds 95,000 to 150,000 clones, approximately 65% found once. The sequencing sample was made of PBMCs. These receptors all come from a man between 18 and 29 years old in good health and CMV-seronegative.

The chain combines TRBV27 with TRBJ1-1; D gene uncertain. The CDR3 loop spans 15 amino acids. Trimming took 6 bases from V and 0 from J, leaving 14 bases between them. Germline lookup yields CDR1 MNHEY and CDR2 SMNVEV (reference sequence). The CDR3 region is CASRTRPLMNTEAFF. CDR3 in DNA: TGTGCCAGCAGAACTAGACCGCTAATGAACACTGAAGCTTTCTTT.

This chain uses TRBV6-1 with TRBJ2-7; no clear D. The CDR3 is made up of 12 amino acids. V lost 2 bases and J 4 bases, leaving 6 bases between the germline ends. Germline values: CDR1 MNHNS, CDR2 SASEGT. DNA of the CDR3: TGTGCCAGCAGTGAACGGTTTTACGAGCAGTACTTC. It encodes CASSERFYEQYF.

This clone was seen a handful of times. This CDR3 is CASSGGANTGELFF. The CDR3 DNA is TGTGCCAGCAGCGGGGGGGCGAACACCGGGGAGCTGTTTTTT. The rearrangement links TRBV9 to TRBJ2-2, with D possibly matching TRBD2 (6 bases). CDR3 length equals 14 residues. The V gene lost 3 bases and the J gene lost 0 bases, with 6 bases spanning the gap. Germline CDR1 SGDLS, CDR2 YYNGEE.

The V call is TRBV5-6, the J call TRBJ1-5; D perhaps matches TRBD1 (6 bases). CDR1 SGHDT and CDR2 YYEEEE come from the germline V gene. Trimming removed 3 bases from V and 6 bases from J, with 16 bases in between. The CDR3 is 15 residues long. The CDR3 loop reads CASSYLQGARQPQHF. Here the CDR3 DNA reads TGTGCCAGCAGCTACTTACAGGGTGCTCGTCAGCCCCAGCATTTT. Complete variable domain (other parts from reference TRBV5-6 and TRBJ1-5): DAGVTQSPTHLIKTRGQQVTLRCSPKSGHDTVSWYQQALGQGPQFIFQYYEEEERQRGNFPDRFSGHQFPNYSSELNVNALLLGDSALYLCASSYLQGARQPQHFGDGTRLSIL.

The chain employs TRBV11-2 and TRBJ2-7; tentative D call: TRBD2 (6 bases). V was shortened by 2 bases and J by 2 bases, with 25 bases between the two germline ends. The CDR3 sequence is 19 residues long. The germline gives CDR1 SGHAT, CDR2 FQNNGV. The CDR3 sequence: CASSLTTGAPLSLPYEQYF. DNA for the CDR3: TGTGCCAGCAGCTTAACCACGGGAGCCCCTCTGTCCCTACCCTACGAGCAGTACTTC.

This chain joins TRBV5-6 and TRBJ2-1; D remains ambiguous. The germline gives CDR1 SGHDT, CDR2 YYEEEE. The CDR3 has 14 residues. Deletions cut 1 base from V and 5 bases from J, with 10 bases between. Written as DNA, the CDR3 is TGTGCCAGCAGCTTGCGCGGTTATAACAATGAGCAGTTCTTC. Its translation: CASSLRGYNNEQFF.

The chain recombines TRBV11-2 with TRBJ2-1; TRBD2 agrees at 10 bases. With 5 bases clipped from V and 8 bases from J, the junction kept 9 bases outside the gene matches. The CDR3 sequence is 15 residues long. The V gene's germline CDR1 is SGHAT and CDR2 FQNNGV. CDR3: CASSRGASGSDEQFF. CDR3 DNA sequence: TGTGCCAGCAGCCGGGGGGCTAGCGGGAGTGATGAGCAGTTCTTC.

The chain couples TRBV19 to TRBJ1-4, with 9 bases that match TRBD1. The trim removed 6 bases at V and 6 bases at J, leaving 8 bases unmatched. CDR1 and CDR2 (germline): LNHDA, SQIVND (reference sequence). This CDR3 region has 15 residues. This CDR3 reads CASRPRDRDYEKLFF. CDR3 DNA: TGTGCCAGTAGGCCCCGGGACAGGGACTATGAAAAACTGTTTTTT. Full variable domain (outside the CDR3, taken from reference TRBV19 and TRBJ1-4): DGGITQSPKYLFRKEGQNVTLSCEQNLNHDAMYWYRQDPGQGLRLIYYSQIVNDFQKGDIAEGYSVSREKKESFPLTVTSAQKNPTAFYLCASRPRDRDYEKLFFGSGTQLSVL.

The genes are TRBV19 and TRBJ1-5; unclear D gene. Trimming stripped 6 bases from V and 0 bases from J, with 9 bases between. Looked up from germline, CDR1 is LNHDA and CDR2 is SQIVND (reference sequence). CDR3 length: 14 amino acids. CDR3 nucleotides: TGTGCCAGTAGCCCCGGTTTTAGCAATCAGCCCCAGCATTTT. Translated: CASSPGFSNQPQHF.

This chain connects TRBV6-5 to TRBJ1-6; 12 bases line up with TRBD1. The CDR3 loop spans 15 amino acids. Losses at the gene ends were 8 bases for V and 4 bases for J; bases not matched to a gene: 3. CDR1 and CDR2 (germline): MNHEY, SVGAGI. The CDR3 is CASRDRGLYNSPLHF. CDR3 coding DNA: TGTGCCAGCCGGGACAGGGGGCTGTATAATTCACCCCTCCACTTT.

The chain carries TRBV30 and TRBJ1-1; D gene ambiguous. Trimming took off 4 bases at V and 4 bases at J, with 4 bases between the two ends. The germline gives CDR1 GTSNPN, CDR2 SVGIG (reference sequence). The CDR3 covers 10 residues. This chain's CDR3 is CAWKSTEAFF. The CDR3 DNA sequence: TGTGCCTGGAAGAGCACTGAAGCTTTCTTT. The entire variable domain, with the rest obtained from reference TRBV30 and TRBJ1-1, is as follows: SQTIHQWPATLVQPVGSPLSLECTVEGTSNPNLYWYRQAAGRGLQLLFYSVGIGQISSEVPQNLSASRPQDRQFILSSKKLLLSDSGFYLCAWKSTEAFFGQGTRLTVV.

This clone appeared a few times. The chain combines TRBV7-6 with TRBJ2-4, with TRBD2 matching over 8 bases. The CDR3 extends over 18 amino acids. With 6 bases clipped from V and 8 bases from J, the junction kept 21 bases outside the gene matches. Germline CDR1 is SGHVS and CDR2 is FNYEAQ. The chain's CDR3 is CASRSTPGRGGLYHIQYF. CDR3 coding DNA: TGTGCCAGCAGGTCTACCCCGGGACGGGGGGGCCTTTACCACATTCAGTACTTC.

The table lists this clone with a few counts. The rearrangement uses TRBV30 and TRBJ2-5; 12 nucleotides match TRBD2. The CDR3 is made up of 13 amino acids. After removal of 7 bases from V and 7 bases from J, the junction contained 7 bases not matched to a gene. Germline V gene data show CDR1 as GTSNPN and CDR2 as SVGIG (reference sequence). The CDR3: CASSGGGEGTQYF. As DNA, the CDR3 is TGTGCCTCTAGCGGGGGGGGTGAGGGGACCCAGTACTTC.

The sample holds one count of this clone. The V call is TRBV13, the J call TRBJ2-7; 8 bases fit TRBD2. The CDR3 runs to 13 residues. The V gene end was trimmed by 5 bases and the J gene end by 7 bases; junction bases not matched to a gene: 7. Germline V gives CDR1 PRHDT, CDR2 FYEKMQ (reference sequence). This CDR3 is CASSLKLADEQYF. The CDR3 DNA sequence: TGTGCCAGCAGCCTGAAACTAGCGGATGAGCAGTACTTC.

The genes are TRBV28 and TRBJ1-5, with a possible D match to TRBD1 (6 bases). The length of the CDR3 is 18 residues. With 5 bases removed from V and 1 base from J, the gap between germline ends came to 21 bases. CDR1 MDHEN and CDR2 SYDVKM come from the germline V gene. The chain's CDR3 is CASSPPPTGTLSNQPQHF. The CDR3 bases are TGTGCCAGCAGTCCACCTCCAACCGGGACATTAAGCAATCAGCCCCAGCATTTT.

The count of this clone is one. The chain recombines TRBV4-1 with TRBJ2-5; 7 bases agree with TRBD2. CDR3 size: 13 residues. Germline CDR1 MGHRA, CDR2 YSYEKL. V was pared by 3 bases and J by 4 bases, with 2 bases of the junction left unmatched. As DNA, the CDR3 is TGCGCCAGCAGCCAGGGGGAGGGAGAGACCCAGTACTTC. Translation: CASSQGEGETQYF.

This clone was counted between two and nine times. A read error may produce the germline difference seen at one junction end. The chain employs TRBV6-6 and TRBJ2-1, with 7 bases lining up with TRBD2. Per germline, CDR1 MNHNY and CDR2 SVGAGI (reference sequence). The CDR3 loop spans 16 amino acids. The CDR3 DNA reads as TGTGTCAGCAGTTACCACGCGGGAGTAACCTACAATGAGCAGTTCTTC. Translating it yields CVSSYHAGVTYNEQFF.

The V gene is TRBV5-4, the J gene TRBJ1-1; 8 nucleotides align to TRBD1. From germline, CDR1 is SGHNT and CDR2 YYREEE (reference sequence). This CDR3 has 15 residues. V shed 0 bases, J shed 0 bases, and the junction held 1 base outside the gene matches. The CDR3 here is CASSLGQGMNTEAFF. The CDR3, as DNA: TGTGCCAGCAGCTTGGGACAGGGGATGAACACTGAAGCTTTCTTT.

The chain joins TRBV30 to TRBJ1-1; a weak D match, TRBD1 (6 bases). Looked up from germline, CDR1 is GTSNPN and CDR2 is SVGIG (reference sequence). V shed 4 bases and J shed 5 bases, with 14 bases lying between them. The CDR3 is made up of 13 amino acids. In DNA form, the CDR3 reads TGTGCCTGGACTCAGGGGTTGAGGACTGAAGCTTTCTTT. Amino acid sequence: CAWTQGLRTEAFF.

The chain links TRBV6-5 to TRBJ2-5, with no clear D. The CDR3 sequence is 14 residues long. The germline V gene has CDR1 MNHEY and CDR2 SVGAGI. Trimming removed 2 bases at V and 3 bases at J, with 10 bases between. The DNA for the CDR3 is TGTGCCAGCAGTTACCGCGCAACCAAAGAGACCCAGTACTTC. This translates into CASSYRATKETQYF.

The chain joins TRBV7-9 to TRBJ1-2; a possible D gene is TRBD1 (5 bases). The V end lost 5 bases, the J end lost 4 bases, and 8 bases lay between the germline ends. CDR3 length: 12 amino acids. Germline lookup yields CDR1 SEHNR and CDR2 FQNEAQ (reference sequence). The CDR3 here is CASSKTVYGYTF. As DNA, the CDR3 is TGTGCCAGCAGCAAGACAGTCTATGGCTACACCTTC.

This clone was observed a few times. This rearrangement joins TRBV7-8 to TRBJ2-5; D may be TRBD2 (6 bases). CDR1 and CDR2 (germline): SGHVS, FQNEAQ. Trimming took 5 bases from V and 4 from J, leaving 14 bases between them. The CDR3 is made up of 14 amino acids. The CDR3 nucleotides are TGTGCCAGCAGCACCCTGCGGGGTACAGAGACCCAGTACTTC. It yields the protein CASSTLRGTETQYF.

CDR3: CASSRGLNTEAFF. The CDR3 DNA follows: TGCGCCAGCAGCAGGGGCCTGAACACTGAAGCTTTCTTT. The genes are TRBV5-1 and TRBJ1-1; TRBD1 might be the D (5 bases). The length of the CDR3 is 13 residues. Trimming left V 4 bases short and J 0 bases short, with 7 bases between. Germline V gene sequence: CDR1 SGHRS, CDR2 YFSETQ.

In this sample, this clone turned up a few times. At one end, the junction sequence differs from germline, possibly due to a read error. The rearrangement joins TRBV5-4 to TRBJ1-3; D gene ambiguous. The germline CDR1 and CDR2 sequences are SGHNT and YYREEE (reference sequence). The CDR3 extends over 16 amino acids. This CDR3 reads CARSLGPQATGNTIYF. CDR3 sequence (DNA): TGTGCCCGCAGCTTGGGCCCCCAGGCAACTGGAAACACCATATATTTT. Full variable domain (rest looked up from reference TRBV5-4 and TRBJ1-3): ETGVTQSPTHLIKTRGQQVTLRCSSQSGHNTVSWYQQALGQGPQFIFQYYREEENGRGNFPPRFSGLQFPNYSSELNVNALELDDSALYLCARSLGPQATGNTIYFGEGSWLTVV.

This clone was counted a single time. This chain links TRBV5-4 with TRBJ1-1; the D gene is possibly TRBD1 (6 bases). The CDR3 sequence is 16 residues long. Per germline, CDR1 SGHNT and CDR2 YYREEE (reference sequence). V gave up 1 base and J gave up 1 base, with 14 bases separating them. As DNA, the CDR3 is TGTGCCAGCAGCTTGTTGGGGCGGGGGGCGAACACTGAAGCTTTCTTT. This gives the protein CASSLLGRGANTEAFF.

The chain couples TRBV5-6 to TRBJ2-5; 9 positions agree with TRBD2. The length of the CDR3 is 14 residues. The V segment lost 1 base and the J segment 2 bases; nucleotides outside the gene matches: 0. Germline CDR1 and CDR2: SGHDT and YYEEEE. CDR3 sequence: CASSLTSGQETQYF. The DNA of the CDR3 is TGTGCCAGCAGCTTGACTAGCGGGCAAGAGACCCAGTACTTC.

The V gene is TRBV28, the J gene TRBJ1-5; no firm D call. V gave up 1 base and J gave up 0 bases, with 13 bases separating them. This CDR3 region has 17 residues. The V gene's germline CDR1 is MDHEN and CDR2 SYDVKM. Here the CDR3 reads CASSLYLPGISNQPQHF. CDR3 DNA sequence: TGTGCCAGCAGTTTATACCTGCCCGGGATTAGCAATCAGCCCCAGCATTTT.

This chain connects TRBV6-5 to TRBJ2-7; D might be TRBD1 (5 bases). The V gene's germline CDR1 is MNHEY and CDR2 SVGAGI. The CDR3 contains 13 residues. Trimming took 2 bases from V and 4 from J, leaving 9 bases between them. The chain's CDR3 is CASSYQTGYEQYF. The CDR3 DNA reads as TGTGCCAGCAGTTACCAAACAGGATACGAGCAGTACTTC.